The sequence of this TCR beta chain was determined in a study of cytomegalovirus exposure and HLA in healthy donors. Across the whole study: Samples from HLA-typed donors yielded about 86 million unique TCRs in an early data release.

Trimming took 2 bases from V and 2 from J, leaving 9 bases between them. Looked up from germline, CDR1 is MNHNY and CDR2 is SVGAGI (reference sequence). The CDR3 has 14 residues. This clone came up a few times. Antigen: not known. The PCR employed 60 Vbeta primers together with 13 Jbeta primers. Repertoires were generated with immunoSEQ multiplex PCR, while TCRdb's copy carries only in-frame clones and drops some. The sample includes under 200,000 clones, about 13% of them seen just once. Overall study findings and caveats: Researchers catalogued some 160 TCR beta chains as cytomegalovirus-associated.

This sequence was found in a man over 45 in good health and CMV-seropositive. Sequenced input: PBMCs. V is TRBV6-6 and J is TRBJ1-1; D is unresolved. The CDR3 DNA reads TGTGCCAGCAGTTACGAGCCCTTAAACACTGAAGCTTTCTTT. It yields the protein CASSYEPLNTEAFF.